This T cell receptor beta chain is drawn from a study of blood T cells in healthy people across ages (dated by TCRdb to about 2015). About the study as a whole: Template switching captured roughly one uniquely barcoded TCR beta cDNA molecule per two T cells in model experiments. Age-related changes in TCR beta repertoire diversity were measured in the study by deep sequencing normalized with unique cDNA molecular identifiers. Four age groups were formed from the donors: young (average roughly 16 years), middle-aged (approximately 39), aged (under 70) and long-lived (less than 85). The study analyzed two additional independent replicas of 1 million unique cDNA reads from the same blood draw for two donors, one aged 18 to 30 and one aged 80 or older. General findings and caveats noted by the study authors: Estimates of total diversity based on one million sequenced T cells were considered lower bounds and underestimates. Since profiling was done on bulk unsorted PBMCs, naive and antigen-experienced compartments could not be conclusively compared. Observed TCR beta diversity per million T cells fell roughly linearly with age, and a significant reduction was already apparent by age around 39. Observed TCR beta diversity correlated strongly with the percentage of naive T cells measured by flow cytometry. The CMV infection status of donors was not known, potentially confounding age-related changes in expanded clonotypes. Compared with the aged group, the long-lived group had more naive CD4+ T cells, fewer expanded clones and increased TCR diversity, a pattern suggesting age selection.

The donors were about 40 Caucasian individuals from Russia, aged about 6 to 100 years, who were systemically healthy. About 10 milliliters of peripheral blood were collected from each donor into EDTA-treated Vacutainer tubes. Ficoll-Paque density-gradient centrifugation was used to isolate PBMCs, with at least 6.5 million per sample. Total RNA, at least 6 micrograms per sample, was extracted from PBMCs with Trizol reagent. Naive CD45RAhigh/CD27high T cell percentages were measured by flow cytometry on a PBMC aliquot from every donor. This clonotype was seen a handful of times. It lacks a known antigen. Qualities for individual bases were not recorded, and no much larger clone is one base off. According to the germline V gene (reference sequence), CDR1 reads LNHNV and CDR2 reads YYDKDF. From the cysteine through the phenylalanine, the CDR3 covers 15 amino acids. Only the CDR3 DNA is retained, 45 bases long and in frame from the first base. Here V drops 5 bases and J drops 4 bases, and the junction holds 5 bases not matched to any gene.

Receptor libraries were prepared by 5' RACE. The sequencer was an Illumina HiSeq 2500. A second roughly 6 to 12 cycle PCR used a sample-barcoded 5' primer and a J-beta primer mix. A unique molecular identifier was introduced onto each TCR beta cDNA molecule by a template-switch 5' adaptor carrying 12 random nucleotides. Each sample yielded at least 3 million CDR3-containing paired-end reads. All of the RNA was converted into first-strand cDNA using the Mint cDNA synthesis kit, with a TRBC-specific oligonucleotide serving as the primer. After uracil-DNA glycosylase treatment, a first 18-cycle PCR used universal primers M1SS and BC2_uni_R on all cDNA. The original methods were these. For normalization, 1 million high-quality reads were randomly selected from each sample, with every read carrying a distinct molecular identifier. Instead of being binned into consensus sequences, reads that shared molecular identifiers were thrown out. MiTCR, with a Q25 quality threshold and the strictest error-elimination algorithm, was used for CDR3 identification, clonotype clustering and error correction. A nonparametric unseen species model with Euler transformation was used to estimate a lower bound on total TCR beta diversity. Clones were called with MiXCR by TCRdb after fastp trimmed the public reads at Q25, and only in-frame beta chains were retained. Every entry covers one CDR3 protein and lists the most common genes and DNA from its rows. TCRdb, not the original authors, processed these V and J calls. The sample records 1 million or so distinct CDR3 sequences, almost 25% of which are singletons. The ten largest clones represent less than 0.75% of the sample.

The same sample was also studied in work on T cells of mothers and their children. Per the second study: The donors were nine systemically healthy Caucasian individuals, made up of three mothers and their six children. cDNA synthesis used all of the extracted RNA, with roughly 1.6 ug of RNA in each 15 ul reaction. In the second PCR, the M1S primer added sample barcodes and 2-4 random nucleotides. Over 8.5 million TCR beta CDR3 reads came from each mother, compared with approximately 2.8 million reads from each child. Thymic selection shapes the output of TCR recombination in a similar way in related and unrelated pairs, and inherited differences have a minor effect. Related mother-child pairs always showed normalized repertoire overlap that was slightly higher than in unrelated mother-child pairs, though the difference was never significant. No persistent microchimeric T cell clones were found, with a detection sensitivity of 75 to 100 clones per million clonotypes. The study used deep NGS to compare TCR beta repertoires of mothers and children, seeking features distinguishing related mother-child pairs from unrelated individuals. The mean age was 40 +/- 4 years for the mothers and around 11 +/- 4 years for the children. After adapter ligation was performed with NEBNext reagents, the libraries were sequenced on an Illumina HiSeq 2000 with 100+100 nt paired-end reads. To prevent cross-contamination, the mother and child libraries were prepared a month apart and were sequenced in separate runs. Each donor had between about 450,000 and 2,100,000 distinct TCR beta clonotypes identified. Naive TCR beta clonotypes were estimated from low-frequency clonotypes matched to each donor's FACS-determined naive share, without sorting.

Input material: blood. The receptor chain draws on TRBV15 and TRBJ2-6, with TRBD1 identical over 7 junction bases. This receptor was obtained from a girl aged 2-9 years in good health. CDR3 region: CATSDRADGANVLTF. The DNA sequence is as follows: TGTGCCACCAGCGACAGGGCGGACGGGGCCAACGTCCTGACTTTC.